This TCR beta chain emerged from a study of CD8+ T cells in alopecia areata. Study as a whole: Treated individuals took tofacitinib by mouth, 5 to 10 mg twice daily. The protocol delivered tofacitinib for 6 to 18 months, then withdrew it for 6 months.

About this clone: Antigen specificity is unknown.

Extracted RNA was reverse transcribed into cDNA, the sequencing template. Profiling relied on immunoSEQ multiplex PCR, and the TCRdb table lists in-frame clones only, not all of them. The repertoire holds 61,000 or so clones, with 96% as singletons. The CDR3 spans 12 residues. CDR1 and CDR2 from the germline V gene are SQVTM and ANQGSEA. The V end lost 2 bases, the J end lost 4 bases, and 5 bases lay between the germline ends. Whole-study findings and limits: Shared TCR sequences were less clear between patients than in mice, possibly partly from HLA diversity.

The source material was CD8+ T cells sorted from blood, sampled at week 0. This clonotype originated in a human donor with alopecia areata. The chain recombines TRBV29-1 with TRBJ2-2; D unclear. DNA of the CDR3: TGCAGCGTTGAAACAGCCACCGGGGAGCTGTTTTTT. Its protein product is CSVETATGELFF.